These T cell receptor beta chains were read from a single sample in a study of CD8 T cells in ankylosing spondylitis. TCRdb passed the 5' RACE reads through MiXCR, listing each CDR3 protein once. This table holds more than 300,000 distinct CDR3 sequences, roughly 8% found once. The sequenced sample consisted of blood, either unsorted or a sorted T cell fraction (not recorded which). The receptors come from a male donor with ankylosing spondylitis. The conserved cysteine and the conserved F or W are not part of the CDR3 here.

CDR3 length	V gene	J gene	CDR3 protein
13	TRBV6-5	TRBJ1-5	ASSYSPQRDQPQH
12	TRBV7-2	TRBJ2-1	ASSPGLAVDEQF
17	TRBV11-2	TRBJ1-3	ASSSSGTGGWSSGNTIY
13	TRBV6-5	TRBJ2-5	ASSYRGTPGYTQY
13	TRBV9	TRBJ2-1	ASSAQAGVYNEQF
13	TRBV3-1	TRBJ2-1	ASSQDHSIYNEQF
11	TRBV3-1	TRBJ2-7	ASSHPTGIEQY
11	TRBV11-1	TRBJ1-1	ASSVFLNTEAF
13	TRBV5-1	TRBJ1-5	ASSSGVDSNQPQH
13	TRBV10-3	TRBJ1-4	AISDREGANEKLF
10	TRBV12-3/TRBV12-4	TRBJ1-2	ASSPRHYGYT
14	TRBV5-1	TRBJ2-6	ASSLLRTGGANVLT
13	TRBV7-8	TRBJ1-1	ASSAIEKGQGRAF
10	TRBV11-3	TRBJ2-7	ASSRSRNEQY
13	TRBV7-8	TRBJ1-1	ASIPPGEIWAEAF
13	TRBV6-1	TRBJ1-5	ASSPDTSPNQPQH
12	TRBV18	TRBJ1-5	ASSGQNNNQPQH
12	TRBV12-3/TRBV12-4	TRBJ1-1	ASNPQGGSTEAF
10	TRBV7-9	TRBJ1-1	ASTNTGEEAF
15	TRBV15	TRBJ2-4	ATSRDPIGGTGDIQY
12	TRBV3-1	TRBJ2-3	ASSQGAGGDTQY
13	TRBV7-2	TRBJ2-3	ASSVSGIRTDTQY
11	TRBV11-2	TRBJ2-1	ASSLEIVDEQF
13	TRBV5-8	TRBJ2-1	ASSTRDSSYNEQF
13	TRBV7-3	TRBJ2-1	ASSGSSGSRDEQF
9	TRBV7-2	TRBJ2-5	ASRGGETQY
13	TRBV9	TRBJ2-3	AASRGLAEQDTQY
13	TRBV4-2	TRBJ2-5	ASSQDKEGTETQY
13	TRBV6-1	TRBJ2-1	ASTPGTSAFNEQF
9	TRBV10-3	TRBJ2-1	AISLDDEQF